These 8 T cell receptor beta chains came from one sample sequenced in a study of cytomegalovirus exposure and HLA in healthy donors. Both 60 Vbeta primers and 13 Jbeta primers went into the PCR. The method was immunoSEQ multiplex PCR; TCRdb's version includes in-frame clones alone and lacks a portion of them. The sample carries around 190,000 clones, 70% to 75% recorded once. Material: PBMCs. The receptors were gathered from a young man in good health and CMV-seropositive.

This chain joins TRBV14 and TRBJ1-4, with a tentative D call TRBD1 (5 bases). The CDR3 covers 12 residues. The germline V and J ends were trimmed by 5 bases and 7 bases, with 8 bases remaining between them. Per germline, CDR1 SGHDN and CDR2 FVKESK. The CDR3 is CASSKRGEKLFF. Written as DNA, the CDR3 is TGTGCCAGCAGCAAAAGGGGTGAAAAACTGTTTTTT.

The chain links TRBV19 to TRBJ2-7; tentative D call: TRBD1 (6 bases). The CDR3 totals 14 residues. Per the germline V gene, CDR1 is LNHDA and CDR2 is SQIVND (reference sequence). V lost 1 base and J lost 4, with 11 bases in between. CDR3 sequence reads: CASSIGWGRYEQYF. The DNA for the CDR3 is TGTGCCAGTAGTATAGGCTGGGGGCGGTACGAGCAGTACTTC.

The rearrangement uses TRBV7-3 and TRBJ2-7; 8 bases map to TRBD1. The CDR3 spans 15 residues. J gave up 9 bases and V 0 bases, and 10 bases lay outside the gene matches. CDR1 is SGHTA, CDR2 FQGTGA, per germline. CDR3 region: CASSLTAGTGGGQYF. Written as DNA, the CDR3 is TGTGCCAGCAGCTTAACGGCCGGGACAGGAGGCGGGCAGTACTTC.

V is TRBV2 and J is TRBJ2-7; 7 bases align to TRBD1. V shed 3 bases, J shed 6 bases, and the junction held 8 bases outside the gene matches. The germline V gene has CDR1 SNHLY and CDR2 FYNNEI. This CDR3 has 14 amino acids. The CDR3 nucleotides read TGTGCCAGCAGTGAGTTAGGGGGCGCGGGCGAGCAGTACTTC. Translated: CASSELGGAGEQYF.

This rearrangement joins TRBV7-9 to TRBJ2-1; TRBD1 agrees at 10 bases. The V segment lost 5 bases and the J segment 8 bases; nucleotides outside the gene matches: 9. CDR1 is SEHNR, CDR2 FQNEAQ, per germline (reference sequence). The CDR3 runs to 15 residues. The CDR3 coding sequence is TGTGCCAGCAGCCCTGGGACAGGGGCAGTGGATGAGCAGTTCTTC. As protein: CASSPGTGAVDEQFF.

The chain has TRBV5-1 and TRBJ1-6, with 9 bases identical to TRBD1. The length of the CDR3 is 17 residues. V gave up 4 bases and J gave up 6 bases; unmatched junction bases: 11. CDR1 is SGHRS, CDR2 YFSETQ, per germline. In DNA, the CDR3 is TGCGCCAGCAGCGGAACCTGGGGGACAGGGAGTAATTCACCCCTCCACTTT. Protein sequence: CASSGTWGTGSNSPLHF. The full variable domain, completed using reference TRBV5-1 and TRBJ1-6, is KAGVTQTPRYLIKTRGQQVTLSCSPISGHRSVSWYQQTPGQGLQFLFEYFSETQRNKGNFPGRFSGRQFSNSRSEMNVSTLELGDSALYLCASSGTWGTGSNSPLHFGNGTRLTVT.

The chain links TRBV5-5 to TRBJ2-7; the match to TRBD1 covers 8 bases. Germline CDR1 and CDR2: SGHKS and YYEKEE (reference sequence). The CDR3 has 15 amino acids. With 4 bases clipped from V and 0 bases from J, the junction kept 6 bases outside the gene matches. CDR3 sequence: CASSQPGGYSYEQYF. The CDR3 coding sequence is TGTGCCAGCAGCCAACCAGGGGGCTACTCCTACGAGCAGTACTTC.

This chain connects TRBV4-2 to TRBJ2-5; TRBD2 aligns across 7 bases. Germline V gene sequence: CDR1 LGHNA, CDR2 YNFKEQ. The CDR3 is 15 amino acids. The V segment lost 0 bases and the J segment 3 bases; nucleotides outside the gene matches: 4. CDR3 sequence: CASSQEDSGEETQYF. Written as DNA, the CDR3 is TGTGCCAGCAGCCAAGAAGACAGCGGGGAAGAGACCCAGTACTTC.